This is a list of T cell receptor beta chains from one sample in a study of blood T cell repertoires in COVID-19. Sequencing used immunoSEQ multiplex PCR; TCRdb keeps in-frame clones, though not all of them. Of about 70,000 clones listed, about 90% are singletons. The sequenced material came from peripheral blood. The source is a human donor in a cohort sampled during active COVID-19. Both conserved end residues are trimmed from each CDR3. Fields, in order: V gene, J gene, CDR3 protein.

V gene: TRBV7-3
J gene: TRBJ2-2
CDR3 protein: ASSPTVRTANTGELF

V gene: TRBV30
J gene: TRBJ1-1
CDR3 protein: AWRGDTNEAF

V gene: TRBV7-3
J gene: TRBJ2-2
CDR3 protein: ASSLLRTGGNTGELF

V gene: TRBV18
J gene: TRBJ2-3
CDR3 protein: ASSPREAPPDTQY

V gene: TRBV7-8
J gene: TRBJ1-1
CDR3 protein: ASRGTRVGTEAF

V gene: TRBV7-9
J gene: TRBJ2-2
CDR3 protein: ASSPIQGPNTGELF

V gene: TRBV28
J gene: TRBJ1-2
CDR3 protein: ASSPRDRGFNYGYT

V gene: TRBV6-6
J gene: TRBJ1-2
CDR3 protein: ASSTQGAKFGYT

V gene: TRBV9
J gene: TRBJ2-1
CDR3 protein: ASSVFASGGPPYNEQF

V gene: TRBV7-6
J gene: TRBJ2-1
CDR3 protein: ASSQTGGASYNEQF

V gene: TRBV10-2
J gene: TRBJ2-7
CDR3 protein: ASRDLLAGAFQY

V gene: TRBV5-1
J gene: TRBJ1-1
CDR3 protein: ASGHSGQMNTEAF

V gene: TRBV7-8
J gene: TRBJ2-2
CDR3 protein: ASSLQTTNTGELF

V gene: TRBV9
J gene: TRBJ2-7
CDR3 protein: ASSSPPSYEQY

V gene: TRBV5-4
J gene: TRBJ2-7
CDR3 protein: ASSLAGTGVSEQY

V gene: TRBV5-1
J gene: TRBJ2-3
CDR3 protein: ASSLARGASTDTQY

V gene: TRBV6-1
J gene: TRBJ1-3
CDR3 protein: ASSVQDRPSGNTIY

V gene: TRBV9
J gene: TRBJ1-1
CDR3 protein: ASSATGGRGTEAF

V gene: TRBV4-3
J gene: TRBJ2-1
CDR3 protein: ASSHTGGNEQF

V gene: TRBV4-3
J gene: TRBJ2-4
CDR3 protein: ASSQDLPGTGNIQY

V gene: TRBV5-6
J gene: TRBJ1-2
CDR3 protein: ASSFRGRSNYGYT

V gene: TRBV5-8
J gene: TRBJ1-5
CDR3 protein: ASSSHQPQH

V gene: TRBV14
J gene: TRBJ2-2
CDR3 protein: ASSRIGGRYTGELF

V gene: TRBV6-2/TRBV6-3
J gene: TRBJ2-7
CDR3 protein: ASSLPGPYEQY

V gene: TRBV5-5
J gene: TRBJ2-3
CDR3 protein: ASSLGTGSDTQY

V gene: TRBV5-5
J gene: TRBJ2-5
CDR3 protein: ASSPTTVQETQY

V gene: TRBV6-5
J gene: TRBJ1-2
CDR3 protein: ASSPTGDYGYT

V gene: TRBV5-1
J gene: TRBJ2-7
CDR3 protein: ASSLVASRTGYVQY

V gene: TRBV6-1
J gene: TRBJ1-5
CDR3 protein: ASSEEGGISNQPQH

V gene: TRBV6-1
J gene: TRBJ2-5
CDR3 protein: ASSELTSRQETQY

V gene: TRBV19
J gene: TRBJ1-6
CDR3 protein: ASKPRDSLFSPLH

V gene: TRBV21-1
J gene: TRBJ2-2
CDR3 protein: ASTDKDTGELF

V gene: TRBV18
J gene: TRBJ2-5
CDR3 protein: ASSRDRGLQETQY

V gene: TRBV19
J gene: TRBJ2-5
CDR3 protein: ASSPRTGGWETQY

V gene: TRBV29-1
J gene: TRBJ1-6
CDR3 protein: SARTGGNSPLH

V gene: TRBV5-1
J gene: TRBJ2-3
CDR3 protein: ASSRGGGASTDTQY

V gene: TRBV5-6
J gene: TRBJ1-5
CDR3 protein: ASSLGHGQPQH

V gene: TRBV7-2
J gene: TRBJ1-1
CDR3 protein: ASSLASGTEAF

V gene: TRBV5-1
J gene: TRBJ1-6
CDR3 protein: ASSPDSYNSPLH

V gene: TRBV6-2/TRBV6-3
J gene: TRBJ2-3
CDR3 protein: ASSPARDYYSTDTQY

V gene: TRBV30
J gene: TRBJ1-5
CDR3 protein: AWSVLANQPQH

V gene: TRBV5-1
J gene: TRBJ1-4
CDR3 protein: ASSLGGREKLF

V gene: TRBV27
J gene: TRBJ2-3
CDR3 protein: ASSLGLAGYTDTQY

V gene: TRBV27
J gene: TRBJ1-5
CDR3 protein: ASSPGSRVQPQH

V gene: TRBV5-8
J gene: TRBJ1-1
CDR3 protein: ASSPDRAQKMNTEAF

V gene: TRBV27
J gene: TRBJ2-3
CDR3 protein: ASSLAAGAFTDTQY

V gene: TRBV6-2/TRBV6-3
J gene: TRBJ2-6
CDR3 protein: ASSYSKRPGANVLT

V gene: TRBV27
J gene: TRBJ2-2
CDR3 protein: ASRWGGTGELF

V gene: TRBV11-2
J gene: TRBJ2-2
CDR3 protein: ASSLVLWGDRSTGELF

V gene: TRBV9
J gene: TRBJ2-7
CDR3 protein: ASSAGGTAGYEQY

V gene: TRBV2
J gene: TRBJ2-2
CDR3 protein: ASSLGAGISTGELF

V gene: TRBV10-3
J gene: TRBJ1-3
CDR3 protein: AISERGSGNTIY

V gene: TRBV28
J gene: TRBJ1-3
CDR3 protein: ASSPSLGAAGNTIY

V gene: TRBV6-1
J gene: TRBJ2-6
CDR3 protein: ASSGQGVAGANVLT

V gene: TRBV7-8
J gene: TRBJ2-2
CDR3 protein: ASSLGSPRASGELF

V gene: TRBV18
J gene: TRBJ1-2
CDR3 protein: ASSPSPGTGGANYGYT

V gene: TRBV5-4
J gene: TRBJ2-5
CDR3 protein: ASSLSGGNQETQY

V gene: TRBV20-1
J gene: TRBJ2-1
CDR3 protein: SASVLGGGHNEQF

V gene: TRBV30
J gene: TRBJ1-1
CDR3 protein: AWVREEGTEAF

V gene: TRBV3-1/TRBV3-2
J gene: TRBJ2-1
CDR3 protein: ASSPRLAGVSEQF